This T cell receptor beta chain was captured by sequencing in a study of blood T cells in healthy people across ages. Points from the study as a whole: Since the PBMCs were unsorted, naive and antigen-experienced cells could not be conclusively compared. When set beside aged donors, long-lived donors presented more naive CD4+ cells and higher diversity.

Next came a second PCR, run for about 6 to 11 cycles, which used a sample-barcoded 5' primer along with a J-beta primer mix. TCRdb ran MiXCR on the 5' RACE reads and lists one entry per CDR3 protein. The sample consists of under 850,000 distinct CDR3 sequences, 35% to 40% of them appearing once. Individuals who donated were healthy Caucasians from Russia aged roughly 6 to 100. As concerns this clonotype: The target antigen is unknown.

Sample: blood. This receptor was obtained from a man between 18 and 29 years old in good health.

The CDR3 region is CASSQDGAGLSYEQYF. CDR3 bases: TGCGCCAGCAGCCAAGATGGGGCGGGACTCTCCTACGAGCAGTACTTC. This rearrangement joins TRBV4-1 to TRBJ2-7, with TRBD2 as a possible D gene (6 bases). Germline CDR1 reads MGHRA; CDR2 reads YSYEKL. The CDR3 is 16 residues long. Trimming removed 0 bases from V and 0 bases from J, with 12 bases in between.